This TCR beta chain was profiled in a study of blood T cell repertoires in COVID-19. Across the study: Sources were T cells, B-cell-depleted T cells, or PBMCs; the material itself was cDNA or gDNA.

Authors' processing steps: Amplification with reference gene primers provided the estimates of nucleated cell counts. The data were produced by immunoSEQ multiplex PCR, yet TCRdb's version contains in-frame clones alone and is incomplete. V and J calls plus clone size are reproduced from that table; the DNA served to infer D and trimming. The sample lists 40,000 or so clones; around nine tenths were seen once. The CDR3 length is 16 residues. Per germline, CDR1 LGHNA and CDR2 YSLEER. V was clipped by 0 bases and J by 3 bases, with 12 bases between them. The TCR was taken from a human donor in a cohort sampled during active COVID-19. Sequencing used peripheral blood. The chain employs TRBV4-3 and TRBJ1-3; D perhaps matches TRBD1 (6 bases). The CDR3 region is CASSQENRADGNTIYF. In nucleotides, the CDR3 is TGCGCCAGCAGCCAAGAAAACAGGGCGGATGGAAACACCATATATTTT.